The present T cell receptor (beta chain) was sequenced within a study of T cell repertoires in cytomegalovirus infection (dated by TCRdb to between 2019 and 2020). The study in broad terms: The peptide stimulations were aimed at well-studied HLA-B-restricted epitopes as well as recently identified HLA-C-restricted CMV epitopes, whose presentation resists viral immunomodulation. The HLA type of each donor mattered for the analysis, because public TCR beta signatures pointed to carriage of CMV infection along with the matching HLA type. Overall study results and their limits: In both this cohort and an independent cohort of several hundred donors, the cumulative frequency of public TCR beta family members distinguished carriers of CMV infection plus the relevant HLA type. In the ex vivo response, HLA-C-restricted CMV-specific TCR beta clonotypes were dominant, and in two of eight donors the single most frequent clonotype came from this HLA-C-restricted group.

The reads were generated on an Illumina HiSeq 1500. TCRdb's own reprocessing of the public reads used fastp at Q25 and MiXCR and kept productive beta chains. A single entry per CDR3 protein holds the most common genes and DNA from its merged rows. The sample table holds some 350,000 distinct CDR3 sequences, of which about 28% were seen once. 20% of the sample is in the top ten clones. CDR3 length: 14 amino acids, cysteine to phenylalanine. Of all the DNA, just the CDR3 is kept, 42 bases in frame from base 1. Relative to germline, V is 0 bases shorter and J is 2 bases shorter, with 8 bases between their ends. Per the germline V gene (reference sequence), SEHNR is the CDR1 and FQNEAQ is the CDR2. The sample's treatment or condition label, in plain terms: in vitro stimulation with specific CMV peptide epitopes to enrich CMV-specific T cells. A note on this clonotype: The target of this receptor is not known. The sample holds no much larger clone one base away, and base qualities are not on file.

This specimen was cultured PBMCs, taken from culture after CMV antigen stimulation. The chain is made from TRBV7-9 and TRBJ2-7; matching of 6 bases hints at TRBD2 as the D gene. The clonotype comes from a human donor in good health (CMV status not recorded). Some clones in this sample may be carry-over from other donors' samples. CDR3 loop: CASSLAEGPYEQYF. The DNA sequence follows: TGTGCCAGCAGCTTAGCGGAGGGGCCCTACGAGCAGTACTTC. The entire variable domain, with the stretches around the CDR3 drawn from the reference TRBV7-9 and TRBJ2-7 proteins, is DTGVSQNPRHKITKRGQNVTFRCDPISEHNRLYWYRQTLGQGPEFLTYFQNEAQLEKSRLLSDRFSAERPKGSFSTLEIQRTEQGDSAMYLCASSLAEGPYEQYFGPGTRLTVT.